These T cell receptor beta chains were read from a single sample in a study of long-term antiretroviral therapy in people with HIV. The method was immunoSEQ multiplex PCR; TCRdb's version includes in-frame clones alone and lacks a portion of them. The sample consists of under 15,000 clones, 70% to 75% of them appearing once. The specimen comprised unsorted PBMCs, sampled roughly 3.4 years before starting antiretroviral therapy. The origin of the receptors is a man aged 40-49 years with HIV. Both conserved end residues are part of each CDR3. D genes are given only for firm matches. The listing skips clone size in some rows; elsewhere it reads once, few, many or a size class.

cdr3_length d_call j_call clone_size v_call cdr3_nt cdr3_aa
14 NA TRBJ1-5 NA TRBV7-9 TGTGCCAGCAGCTTAACGCAGAGCAATCAGCCCCAGCATTTT CASSLTQSNQPQHF
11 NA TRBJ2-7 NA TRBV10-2 TGCGCCAGCAGTATCAACTACGAGCAGTACTTC CASSINYEQYF
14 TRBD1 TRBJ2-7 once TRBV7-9 TGTGCCACCACCCAGGGACAGGGGGAAGGGGAGCAGTACTTC CATTQGQGEGEQYF
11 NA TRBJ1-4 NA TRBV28 TGTGCCAGCAGTCCCTCTGAAAAACTGTTTTTT CASSPSEKLFF
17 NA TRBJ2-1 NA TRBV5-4 TGTGCCAGCAGCCCCTCCCGCGGTAAAAGCTCCTACAATGAGCAGTTCTTC CASSPSRGKSSYNEQFF
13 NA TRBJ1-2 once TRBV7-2 TGTGCCAGCAGCCCCATGGGGGTTCCTGGCTACACCTTC CASSPMGVPGYTF
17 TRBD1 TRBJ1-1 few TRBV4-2 TGTGCCAGCAGCCCCGGGACAGGGGGAAGCAGGAACACTGAAGCTTTCTTT CASSPGTGGSRNTEAFF
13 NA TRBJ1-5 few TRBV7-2 TGTGCCAGCAGTTGGCAGCAAAATCAGCCCCAGCATTTT CASSWQQNQPQHF
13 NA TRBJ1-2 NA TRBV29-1 TGCAGCGTTTCTCTAGAATCGGTCTATGGCTACACCTTC CSVSLESVYGYTF
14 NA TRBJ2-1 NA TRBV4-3 TGCGCCAGCAGCCAAACCCTTGATAGACATGAGCAGTTCTTC CASSQTLDRHEQFF
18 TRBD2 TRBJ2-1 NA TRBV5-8 TGTGCCAGCAGCTTGACGACTACTTCGACTAGCGGACACAATGAGCAGTTCTTC CASSLTTTSTSGHNEQFF
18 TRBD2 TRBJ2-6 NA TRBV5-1 TGCGCCAGCAGCTTGGTCATTAGCGGGAGATCTGGGGCCAACGTCCTGACTTTC CASSLVISGRSGANVLTF
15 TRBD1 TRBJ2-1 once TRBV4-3 TGCGCCAGCAGCCAAGAGAGGGGCAGGGGGCTTGAGCAGTTCTTC CASSQERGRGLEQFF
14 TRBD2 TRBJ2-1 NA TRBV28 TGTGCCAGCGGCGGACTAGCGGGACGATGGGAGCAGTTCTTC CASGGLAGRWEQFF
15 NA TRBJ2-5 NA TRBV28 TGTGCCAGCAGTTTTGGAGGGGCCGACATGAGGACCCAGTACTTC CASSFGGADMRTQYF
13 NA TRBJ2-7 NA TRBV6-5 TGTGCCAGCAGTGCAAGGGTGGCCTACGAGCAGTACTTC CASSARVAYEQYF
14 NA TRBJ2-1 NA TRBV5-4 TGTGCCAGCAGCTTGGCCCAGAGGTGGCATGAGCAGTTCTTC CASSLAQRWHEQFF
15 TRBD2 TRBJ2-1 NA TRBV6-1 TGTGCCAGCAGTGAACTAGCGGACGTTAACAATGAGCAGTTCTTC CASSELADVNNEQFF
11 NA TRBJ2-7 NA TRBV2 TGTGCCAGCAGCGGGGTTAACGAGCAGTACTTC CASSGVNEQYF
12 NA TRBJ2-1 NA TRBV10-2 TGCGCCAGCAGTGAGTCTGGAACTAGGCCCCTCTTC CASSESGTRPLF
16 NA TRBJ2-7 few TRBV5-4 TGTGCCAGCAGCCAAGACCTTTCTAGAGGGCGGGACGAGCAGTACTTC CASSQDLSRGRDEQYF
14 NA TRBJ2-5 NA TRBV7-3 TGTGCCAGCAGCCCTGCCGGGGGACAAGAGACCCAGTACTTC CASSPAGGQETQYF
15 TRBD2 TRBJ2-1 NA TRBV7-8 TGTGCCAGCAGCCCCTTAATCGGGGGGGACAATGAGCAGTTCTTC CASSPLIGGDNEQFF
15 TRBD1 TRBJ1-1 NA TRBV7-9 TGTGCCAGCAGCTCCGGACAGGGAATGAACACTGAAGCTTTCTTT CASSSGQGMNTEAFF
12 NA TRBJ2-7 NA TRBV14 TGTGCCAGCAGCCCGACAGTGTACGAGCAGTACTTC CASSPTVYEQYF
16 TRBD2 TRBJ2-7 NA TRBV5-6 TGTGCCAGCAGCGACGGACTAGCGGGAAACTCCTACGAGCAGTACTTC CASSDGLAGNSYEQYF
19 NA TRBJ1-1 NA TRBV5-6 TGTGCCAGCAGCGGTGGATACGGGACGGGAAGATGGTTGAACACTGAAGCTTTCTTT CASSGGYGTGRWLNTEAFF
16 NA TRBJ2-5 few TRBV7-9 TGTGCCAGCAGCTCCTCGGGTGTAGGGCGGATGGAGACCCAGTACTTC CASSSSGVGRMETQYF
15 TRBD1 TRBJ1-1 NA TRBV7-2 TGTGCCAGCAGCATCCTGACAGGGGGTGGTACTGAAGCTTTCTTT CASSILTGGGTEAFF
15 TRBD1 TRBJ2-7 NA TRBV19 TGTGCCAGTAGTCCTAGACAGGGTGGCTCCTACGAGCAGTACTTC CASSPRQGGSYEQYF
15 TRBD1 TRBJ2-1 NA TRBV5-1 TGCGCCAGCAGCTTGAACAGGGGTTTTGACAATGAGCAGTTCTTC CASSLNRGFDNEQFF
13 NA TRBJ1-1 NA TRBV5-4 TGTGCCAGCAGCCCTGGCGGGAACACTGAAGCTTTCTTT CASSPGGNTEAFF
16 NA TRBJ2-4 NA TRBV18 TGTGCCAGCTCACCACTCCAGGTTGGCTTCAAAAACATTCAGTACTTC CASSPLQVGFKNIQYF
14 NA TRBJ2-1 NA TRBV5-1 TGCGCCAGCAGCTTGGACGGGAGACTGAATGAGCAGTTCTTC CASSLDGRLNEQFF
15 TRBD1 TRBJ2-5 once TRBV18 TGTGCCAGCTCATTAAGCACAGGGGGCGCGGAGACCCAGTACTTC CASSLSTGGAETQYF
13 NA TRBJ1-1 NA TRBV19 TGTGCCAGTAGTATAGCCAGAGATTACGAAGCTTTCTTT CASSIARDYEAFF
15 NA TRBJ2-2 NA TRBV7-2 TGTGCCAGCAGCTTAATAGGACAGCACACCGGGGAGCTGTTTTTT CASSLIGQHTGELFF
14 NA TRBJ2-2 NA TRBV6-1 TGTGCCAGCAGTGAAGCAGTAGGTACCGGGGAGCTGTTTTTT CASSEAVGTGELFF
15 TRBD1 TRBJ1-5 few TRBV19 TGTGCCAGTAGTATTGGGGACAGGGCCATTCAGCCCCAGCATTTT CASSIGDRAIQPQHF
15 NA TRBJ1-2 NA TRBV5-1 TGCGCCAGCAGCTTGGTAGCAGGGAGTAGCTATGGCTACACCTTC CASSLVAGSSYGYTF
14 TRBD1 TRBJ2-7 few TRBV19 TGTGCCAGTAGTATTCGGGGACAGGACTACGAGCAGTACTTC CASSIRGQDYEQYF
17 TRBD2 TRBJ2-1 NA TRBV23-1 TGCGCCAGCAGTCAATCGCGTGGACTAGCGGGAAACAATGAGCAGTTCTTC CASSQSRGLAGNNEQFF
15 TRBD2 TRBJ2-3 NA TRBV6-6 TGTGCCAGCAGTTTGTCGGGGGGGCACACAGATACGCAGTATTTT CASSLSGGHTDTQYF
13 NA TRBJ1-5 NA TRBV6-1 TGTGCCAGCAGTGACAGGGGTAGGGAGCCCCAGCATTTT CASSDRGREPQHF
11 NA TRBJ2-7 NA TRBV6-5 TGTGCCAGCAGTTCAGCCGAGAAGCAGTACTTC CASSSAEKQYF
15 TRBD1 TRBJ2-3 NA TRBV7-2 TGTGCCAGCAGCCTCCGACAGGGGGATTCAGATACGCAGTATTTT CASSLRQGDSDTQYF
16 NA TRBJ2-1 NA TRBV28 TGTGCCAGCCTCCAACGAGGGTTCGGCTCCTACAATGAGCAGTTCTTC CASLQRGFGSYNEQFF
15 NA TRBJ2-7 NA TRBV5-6 TGTGCCAGCAGCTTGGGGGACAAGATTTCCTACGAGCAGTACTTC CASSLGDKISYEQYF
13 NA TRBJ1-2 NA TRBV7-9 TGTGCCAGCAGTATAGGAAATTCCCATGGCTACACCTTC CASSIGNSHGYTF
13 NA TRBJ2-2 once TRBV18 TGTGCCAGCTCACCACTAAGCACCGGGGAGCTGTTTTTT CASSPLSTGELFF
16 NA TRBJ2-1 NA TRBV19 TGTGCCAGTAGTATAAGAGGCCCCGAACGGGCGAATGAGCAGTTCTTC CASSIRGPERANEQFF